These T cell receptor beta chains were read from a single sample in a study of blood T cell repertoires in COVID-19. Clones were sequenced by immunoSEQ multiplex PCR, and TCRdb holds only the in-frame ones, with some missing. Of 250,000 to 350,000 clones in the sample, approximately 91% were seen once. Sequenced: peripheral blood. The source is a woman in her 40s who had recovered from COVID-19. Both conserved end residues are part of each CDR3. A D gene is named only where the DNA matches it firmly.

TRBV24-1	.	TRBJ2-5	TGTGCCACCAGTGATGAGGCAGGGGCTCAAGAGACCCAGTACTTC	CATSDEAGAQETQYF
TRBV19	TRBD1	TRBJ2-7	TGTGCCAGTAGGGGGACAGGGGTCGCGGGAGAGCAGTACTTC	CASRGTGVAGEQYF
TRBV5-5	.	TRBJ2-5	TGTGCCAGCAGCGTGTTGGGGACTCAGGGAGAGACCCAGTACTTC	CASSVLGTQGETQYF
TRBV19	TRBD1	TRBJ1-5	TGTGCCAGTAGTATAGATGGGTACGGGACAGGGAATCAGCCCCAGCATTTT	CASSIDGYGTGNQPQHF
TRBV24-1	.	TRBJ2-5	TGTGCCACCAGTGACTCGAGCCAGGGAAATTCGATGGAGACCCAGTACTTC	CATSDSSQGNSMETQYF
TRBV27	TRBD2	TRBJ2-3	TGTGCCGGCAGACCCCTAGCGGGAGATACGCAGTATTTT	CAGRPLAGDTQYF
TRBV27	.	TRBJ1-5	TGTGCCAGCAGTTTATCGGGGGGACCCTATAGCAATCAGCCCCAGCATTTT	CASSLSGGPYSNQPQHF
TRBV3-1/TRBV3-2	.	TRBJ2-7	TGTGCCAGCAGCCGTAGCGGTGGCTACGAGCAGTACTTC	CASSRSGGYEQYF
TRBV19	TRBD2	TRBJ2-1	TGTGCCAGTAGTAGGGGGTTGGGACTAGCGGGAGTCGAGCAGTTCTTC	CASSRGLGLAGVEQFF
TRBV5-4	.	TRBJ2-3	TGTGCCAGCAGCTTGGTCTCGCAGGCTCGCACAGATACGCAGTATTTT	CASSLVSQARTDTQYF